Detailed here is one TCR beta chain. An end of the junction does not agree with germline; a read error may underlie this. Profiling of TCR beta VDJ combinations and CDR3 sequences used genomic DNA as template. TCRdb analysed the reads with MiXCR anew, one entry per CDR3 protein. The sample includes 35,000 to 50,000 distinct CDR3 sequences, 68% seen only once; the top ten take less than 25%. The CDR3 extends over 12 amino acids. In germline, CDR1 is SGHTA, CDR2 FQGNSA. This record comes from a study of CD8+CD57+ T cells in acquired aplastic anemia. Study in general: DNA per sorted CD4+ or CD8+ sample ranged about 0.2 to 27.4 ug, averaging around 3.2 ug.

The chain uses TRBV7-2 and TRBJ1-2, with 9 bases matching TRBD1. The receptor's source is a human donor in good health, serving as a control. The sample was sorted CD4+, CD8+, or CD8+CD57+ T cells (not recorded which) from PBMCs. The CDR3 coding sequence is TGTGCCAGCAGCCGCGGACAGGGGAGCTATACCTTC. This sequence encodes CASSRGQGSYTF.